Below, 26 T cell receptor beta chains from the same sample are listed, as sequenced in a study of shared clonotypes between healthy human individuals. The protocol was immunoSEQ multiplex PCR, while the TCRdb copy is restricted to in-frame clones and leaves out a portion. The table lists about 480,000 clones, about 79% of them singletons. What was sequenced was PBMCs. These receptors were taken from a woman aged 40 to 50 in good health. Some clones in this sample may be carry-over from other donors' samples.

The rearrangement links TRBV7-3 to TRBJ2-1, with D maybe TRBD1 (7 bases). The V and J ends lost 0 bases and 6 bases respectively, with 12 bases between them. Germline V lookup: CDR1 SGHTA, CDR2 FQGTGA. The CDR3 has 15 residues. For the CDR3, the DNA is TGTGCCAGCAGCTTAACCGGAGGGACAGTCAATGAGCAGTTCTTC. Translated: CASSLTGGTVNEQFF.

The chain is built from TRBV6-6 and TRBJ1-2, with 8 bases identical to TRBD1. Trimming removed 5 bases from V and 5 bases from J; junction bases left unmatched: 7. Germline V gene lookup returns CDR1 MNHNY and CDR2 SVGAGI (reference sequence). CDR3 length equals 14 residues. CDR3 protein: CASSSGQGGYGYTF. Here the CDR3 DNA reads TGTGCCAGCAGTAGCGGACAGGGCGGGTATGGCTACACCTTC.

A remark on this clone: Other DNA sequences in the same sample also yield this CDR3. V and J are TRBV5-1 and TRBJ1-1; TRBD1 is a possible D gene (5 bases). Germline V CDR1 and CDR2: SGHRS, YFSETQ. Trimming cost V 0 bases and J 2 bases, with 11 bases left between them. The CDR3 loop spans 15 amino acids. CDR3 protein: CASSLAGQGNTEAFF. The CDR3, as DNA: TGCGCCAGCAGCTTGGCGGGGCAGGGAAACACTGAAGCTTTCTTT.

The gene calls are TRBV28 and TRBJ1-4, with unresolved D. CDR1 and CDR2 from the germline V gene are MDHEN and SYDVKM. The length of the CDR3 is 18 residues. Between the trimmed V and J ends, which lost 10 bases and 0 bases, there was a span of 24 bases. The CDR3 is CATQTRLPIQTTNEKLFF. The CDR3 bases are TGTGCCACCCAAACGAGACTCCCGATACAGACAACTAATGAAAAACTGTTTTTT.

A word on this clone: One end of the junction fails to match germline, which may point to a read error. The CDR3 bases are TGCGCCAGCAGCACGGGACCCAACATCGGGGAGCTGTTTTTT. It translates to CASSTGPNIGELFF. The chain carries TRBV5-1 and TRBJ2-2; D is possibly TRBD1 or TRBD2 (5 bases each). There are 14 residues in the CDR3. Germline V lookup: CDR1 SGHRS, CDR2 YFSETQ.

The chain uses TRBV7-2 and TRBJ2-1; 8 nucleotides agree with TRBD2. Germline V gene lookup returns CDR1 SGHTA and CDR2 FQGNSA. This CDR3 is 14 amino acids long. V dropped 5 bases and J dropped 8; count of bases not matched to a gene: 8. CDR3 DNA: TGTGCCAGCAGCCGCACAGCGGGAGTGTATGAGCAGTTCTTC. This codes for CASSRTAGVYEQFF.

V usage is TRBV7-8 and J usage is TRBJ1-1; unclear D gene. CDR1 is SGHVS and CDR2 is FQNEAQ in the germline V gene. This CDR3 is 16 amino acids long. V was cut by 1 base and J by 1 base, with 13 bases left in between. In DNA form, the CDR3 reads TGTGCCAGCAGCTTAGGATTAGTGGAGGGGAACACTGAAGCTTTCTTT. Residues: CASSLGLVEGNTEAFF. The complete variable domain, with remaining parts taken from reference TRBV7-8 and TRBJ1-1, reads GAGVSQSPRYKVAKRGQDVALRCDPISGHVSLFWYQQALGQGPEFLTYFQNEAQLDKSGLPSDRFFAERPEGSVSTLKIQRTQQEDSAVYLCASSLGLVEGNTEAFFGQGTRLTVV.

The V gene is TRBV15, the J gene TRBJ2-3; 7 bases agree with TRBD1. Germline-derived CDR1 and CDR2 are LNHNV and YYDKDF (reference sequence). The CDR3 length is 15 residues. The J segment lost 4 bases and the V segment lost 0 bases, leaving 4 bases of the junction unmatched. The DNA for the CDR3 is TGTGCCACCAGCAGAGATAGGGGGCTACCAGATACGCAGTATTTT. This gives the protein CATSRDRGLPDTQYF.

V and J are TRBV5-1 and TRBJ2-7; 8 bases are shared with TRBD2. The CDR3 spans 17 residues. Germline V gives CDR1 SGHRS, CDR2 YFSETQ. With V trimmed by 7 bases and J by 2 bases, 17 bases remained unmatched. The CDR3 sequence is CASGNASGPEGPYEQYF. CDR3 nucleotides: TGCGCCAGCGGGAACGCTAGCGGGCCCGAGGGCCCCTACGAGCAGTACTTC.

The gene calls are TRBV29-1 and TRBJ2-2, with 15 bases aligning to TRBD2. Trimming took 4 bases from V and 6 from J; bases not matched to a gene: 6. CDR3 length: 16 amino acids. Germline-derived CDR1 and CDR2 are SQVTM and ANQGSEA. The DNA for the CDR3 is TGCAGCGTTGGGGAGGGACTAGCGGGAGGCGCCGGGGAGCTGTTTTTT. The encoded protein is CSVGEGLAGGAGELFF.

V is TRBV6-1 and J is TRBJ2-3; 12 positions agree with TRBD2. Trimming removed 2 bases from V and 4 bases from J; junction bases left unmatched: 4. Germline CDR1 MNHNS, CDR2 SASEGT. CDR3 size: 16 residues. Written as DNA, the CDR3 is TGTGCCAGCAGTGAACTAGCGGGAGGGAGGGCAGATACGCAGTATTTT. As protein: CASSELAGGRADTQYF.

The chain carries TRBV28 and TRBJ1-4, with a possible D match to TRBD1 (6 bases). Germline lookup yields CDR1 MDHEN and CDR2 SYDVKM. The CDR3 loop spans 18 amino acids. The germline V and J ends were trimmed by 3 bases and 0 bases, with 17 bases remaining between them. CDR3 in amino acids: CASSLGHRFGTTNEKLFF. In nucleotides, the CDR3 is TGTGCCAGCAGTTTGGGACACCGGTTTGGGACAACTAATGAAAAACTGTTTTTT.

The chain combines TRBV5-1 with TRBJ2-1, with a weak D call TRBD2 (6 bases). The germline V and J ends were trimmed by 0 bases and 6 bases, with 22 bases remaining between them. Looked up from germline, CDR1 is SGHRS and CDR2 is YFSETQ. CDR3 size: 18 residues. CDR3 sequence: CASSLEVRGAGWGNEQFF. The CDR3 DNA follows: TGCGCCAGCAGCTTGGAGGTCAGAGGGGCGGGATGGGGCAATGAGCAGTTCTTC.

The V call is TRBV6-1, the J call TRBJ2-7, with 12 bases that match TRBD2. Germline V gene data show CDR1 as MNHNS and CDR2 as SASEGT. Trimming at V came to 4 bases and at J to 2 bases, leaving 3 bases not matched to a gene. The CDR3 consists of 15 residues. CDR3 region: CASSVLAGGTYEQYF. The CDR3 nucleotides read TGTGCCAGCAGTGTACTAGCGGGAGGAACCTACGAGCAGTACTTC.

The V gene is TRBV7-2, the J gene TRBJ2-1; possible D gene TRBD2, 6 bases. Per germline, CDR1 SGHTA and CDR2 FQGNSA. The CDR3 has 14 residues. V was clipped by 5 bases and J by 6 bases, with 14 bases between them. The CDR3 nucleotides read TGTGCCAGCAGCGTCGAACGACTAGTCAATGAGCAGTTCTTC. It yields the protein CASSVERLVNEQFF. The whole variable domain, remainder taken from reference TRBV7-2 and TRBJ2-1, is GAGVSQSPSNKVTEKGKDVELRCDPISGHTALYWYRQSLGQGLEFLIYFQGNSAPDKSGLPSDRFSAERTGGSVSTLTIQRTQQEDSAVYLCASSVERLVNEQFFGPGTRLTVL.

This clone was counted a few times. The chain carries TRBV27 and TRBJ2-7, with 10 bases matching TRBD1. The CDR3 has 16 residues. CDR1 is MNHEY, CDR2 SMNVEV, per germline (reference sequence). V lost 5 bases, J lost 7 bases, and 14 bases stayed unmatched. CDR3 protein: CASSPTRDRGLREQYF. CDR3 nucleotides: TGTGCCAGCAGTCCGACCCGAGACAGGGGGCTGCGGGAGCAGTACTTC.

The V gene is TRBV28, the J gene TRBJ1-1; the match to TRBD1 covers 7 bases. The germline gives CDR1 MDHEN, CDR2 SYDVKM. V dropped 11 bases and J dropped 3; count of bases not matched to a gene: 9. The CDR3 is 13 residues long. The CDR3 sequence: CACQGGVYTEAFF. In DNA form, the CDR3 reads TGTGCCTGTCAGGGGGGTGTTTACACTGAAGCTTTCTTT.

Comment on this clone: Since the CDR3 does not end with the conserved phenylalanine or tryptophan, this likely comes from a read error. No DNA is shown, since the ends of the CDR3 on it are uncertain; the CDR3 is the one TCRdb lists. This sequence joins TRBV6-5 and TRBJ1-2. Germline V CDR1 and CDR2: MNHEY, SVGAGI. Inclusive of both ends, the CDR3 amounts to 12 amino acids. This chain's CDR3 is CASSEAQRVFLL.

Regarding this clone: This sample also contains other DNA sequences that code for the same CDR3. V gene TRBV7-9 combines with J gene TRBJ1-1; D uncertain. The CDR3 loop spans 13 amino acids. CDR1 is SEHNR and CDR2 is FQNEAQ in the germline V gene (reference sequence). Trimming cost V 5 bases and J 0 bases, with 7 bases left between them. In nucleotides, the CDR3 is TGTGCCAGCAGCCTCGACATGAACACTGAAGCTTTCTTT. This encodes CASSLDMNTEAFF.

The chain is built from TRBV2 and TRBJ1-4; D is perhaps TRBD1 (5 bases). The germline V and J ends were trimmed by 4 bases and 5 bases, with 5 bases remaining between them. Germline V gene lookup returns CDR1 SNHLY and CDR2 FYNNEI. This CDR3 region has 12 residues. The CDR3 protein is CASSGQNEKLFF. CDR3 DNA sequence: TGTGCCAGCAGTGGACAGAATGAAAAACTGTTTTTT.

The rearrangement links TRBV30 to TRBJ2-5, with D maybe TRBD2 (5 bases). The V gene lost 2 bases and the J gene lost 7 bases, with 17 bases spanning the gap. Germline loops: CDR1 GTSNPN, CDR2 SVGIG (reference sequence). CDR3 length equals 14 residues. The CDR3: CAWSPRDPRGTQYF. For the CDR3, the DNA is TGTGCCTGGAGTCCCCGGGATCCGCGAGGGACCCAGTACTTC.

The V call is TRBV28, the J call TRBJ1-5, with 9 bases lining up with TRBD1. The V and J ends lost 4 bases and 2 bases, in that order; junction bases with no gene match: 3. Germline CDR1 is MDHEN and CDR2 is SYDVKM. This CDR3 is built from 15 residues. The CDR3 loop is CASSSTGGGNQPQHF. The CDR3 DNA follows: TGTGCCAGCAGTTCCACAGGGGGCGGCAATCAGCCCCAGCATTTT.

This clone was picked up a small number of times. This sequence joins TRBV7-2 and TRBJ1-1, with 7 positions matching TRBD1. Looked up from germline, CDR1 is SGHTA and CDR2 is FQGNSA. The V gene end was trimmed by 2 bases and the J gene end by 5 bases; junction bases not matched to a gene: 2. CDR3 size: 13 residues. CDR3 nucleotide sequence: TGTGCCAGCAGCTTAAACAGGGGAACTGAAGCTTTCTTT. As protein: CASSLNRGTEAFF.

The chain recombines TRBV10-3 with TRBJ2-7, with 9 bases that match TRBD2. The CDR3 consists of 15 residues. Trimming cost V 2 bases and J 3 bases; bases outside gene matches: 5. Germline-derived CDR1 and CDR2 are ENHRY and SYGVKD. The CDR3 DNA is TGTGCCATCAGTGAGCCTTCGACTAGCGGCTACGAGCAGTACTTC. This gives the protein CAISEPSTSGYEQYF.

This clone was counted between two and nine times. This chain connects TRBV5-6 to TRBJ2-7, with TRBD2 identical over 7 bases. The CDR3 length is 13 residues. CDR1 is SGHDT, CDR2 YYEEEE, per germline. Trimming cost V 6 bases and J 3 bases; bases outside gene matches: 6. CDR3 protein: CASKHGGGYEQYF. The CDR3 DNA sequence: TGTGCCAGCAAACATGGGGGGGGCTACGAGCAGTACTTC.

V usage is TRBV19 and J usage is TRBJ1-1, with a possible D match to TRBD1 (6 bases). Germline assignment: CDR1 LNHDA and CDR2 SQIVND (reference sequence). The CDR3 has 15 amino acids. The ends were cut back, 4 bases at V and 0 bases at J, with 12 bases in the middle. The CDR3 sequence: CASSRWTAMNTEAFF. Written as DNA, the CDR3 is TGTGCCAGTAGTAGATGGACAGCCATGAACACTGAAGCTTTCTTT.